Described below is a single TCR beta chain sequence and its context. As yet, its antigen is unknown. This sample stems from a study of T cells expressing NK-cell markers. Study-level points and caveats: Among CD8+ T cells from more than five donors, dominant NKG2C+ clonotypes accounted for about 1.0-7.0%.

TCRdb reprocessed the 5' RACE reads; each CDR3 protein has one entry and no DNA is given. The listing records some 500,000 distinct CDR3 sequences. Germline CDR1 is LNHNV and CDR2 is YYDKDF (reference sequence). The CDR3 runs to 11 residues. V and J are TRBV15 and TRBJ2-3. This TCR came from a woman aged 45-65 years in good health. Sequencing used blood T cells: a sorted CD56 or NKG2C T cell subset, CD4+ or CD8+ T cells, or bulk PBMC T cells (not recorded which). The CDR3 protein is CATGSWDTQYF. The variable domain in full, completed from reference TRBV15 and TRBJ2-3, reads DAMVIQNPRYQVTQFGKPVTLSCSQTLNHNVMYWYQQKSSQAPKLLFHYYDKDFNNEADTPDNFQSRRPNTSFCFLDIRSPGLGDTAMYLCATGSWDTQYFGPGTRLTVL.